Presented here are 15 T cell receptor beta chains from one specimen sequenced in a study of CD8 T cells in ankylosing spondylitis (dated by TCRdb to about 2017). For these TCRs, the target antigens are not known. Paper-wide results and their limitations: A TCR beta motif of eight highly homologous amino acid variants appeared characteristic of blood from ankylosing spondylitis patients.

The protocol used for the library was 5' RACE. Sequencing instrument: Illumina HiSeq 2500. TCRdb trimmed the raw reads at Q25, called clones with MiXCR and kept productive beta chains. CDR3 protein duplicates are merged, each entry listing the most common genes and DNA. This sample gives over 200,000 distinct CDR3 sequences in total; 18% of them show up just once. The ten largest clones add up to roughly 43% of the sample. The sample taken for sequencing was blood, either unsorted or a sorted T cell fraction (not recorded which). The receptors originated from a male donor with ankylosing spondylitis.

This clonotype was recorded many times. Relative to the germline gene, one junction end is altered; a read error may explain this. V gene TRBV5-1 combines with J gene TRBJ2-7, with D possibly called TRBD1 or TRBD2 (5 bases each). The CDR3 extends over 14 amino acids. Per the germline V gene, CDR1 is SGHRS and CDR2 is YFSETQ. CDR3 loop: CASCLEGRDSEQYF. In DNA, the CDR3 is TGCGCCAGCTGCTTAGAGGGACGCGACTCCGAGCAGTACTTC.

This chain connects TRBV5-1 to TRBJ1-2; D remains ambiguous. The CDR3 consists of 13 residues. Germline V gives CDR1 SGHRS, CDR2 YFSETQ. V was trimmed by 2 bases and J by 4 bases, leaving 9 bases between them. For the CDR3, the DNA is TGCGCCAGCAGCTTAGGGTCTGGCTATGGCTACACCTTC. Translation gives CASSLGSGYGYTF.

This clonotype was seen only a few times. The J gene is TRBJ2-7, the V gene TRBV3-1; a possible D gene is TRBD2 (6 bases). The V and J ends lost 1 base and 1 base respectively, with 14 bases between them. The CDR3 runs 16 residues. CDR1 is LGHDT, CDR2 YNNKEL, per germline (reference sequence). The DNA of the CDR3 is TGTGCCAGCAGCCAAGTGGGGGGAGGCCTATCCTACGAGCAGTACTTC. It is translated as CASSQVGGGLSYEQYF.

In DNA, the CDR3 is TGTGCCAGCAGCCAGACTTTGGGGGCCAACGTCCTGACTTTC. It translates to CASSQTLGANVLTF. This chain links TRBV3-1 with TRBJ2-6, with D uncertain. Between the trimmed V and J ends, which lost 3 bases and 4 bases, there was a span of 7 bases. This CDR3 spans 14 amino acids. Germline lookup yields CDR1 LGHDT and CDR2 YNNKEL (reference sequence).

The chain carries TRBV13 and TRBJ2-3; D is unclear. The V end was cut by 0 bases, the J end by 3 bases, with 7 bases between. Germline lookup yields CDR1 PRHDT and CDR2 FYEKMQ (reference sequence). The CDR3 has 14 residues. CDR3 protein: CASSLGVITDTQYF. Here the CDR3 DNA reads TGTGCCAGCAGCTTAGGGGTAATTACAGATACGCAGTATTTT.

The chain has TRBV7-9 and TRBJ2-1; 7 bases align to TRBD1. Germline lookup yields CDR1 SEHNR and CDR2 FQNEAQ (reference sequence). The CDR3 runs 15 residues. Losses at the gene ends were 0 bases for V and 4 bases for J; bases not matched to a gene: 3. The CDR3 coding sequence is TGTGCCAGCAGCTTAGCACAGGGGATATACAATGAGCAGTTCTTC. Its protein product is CASSLAQGIYNEQFF.

This clonotype was detected a few times. The rearrangement links TRBV5-1 to TRBJ2-1, with D perhaps matching TRBD1 (6 bases). The CDR3 covers 15 residues. The germline V gene encodes CDR1 SGHRS and CDR2 YFSETQ. Trimming left V 4 bases short and J 8 bases short, with 19 bases between. CDR3 DNA: TGCGCCAGCAGCCCTGGGGGCTCCGGTATGGATGAGCAGTTCTTC. Protein product: CASSPGGSGMDEQFF.

The V gene is TRBV4-3, the J gene TRBJ2-3; no clear D. This CDR3 has 15 amino acids. V was clipped by 1 base and J by 4 bases, with 12 bases between them. CDR1 LGHNA and CDR2 YSLEER come from the germline V gene. The CDR3 DNA reads as TGCGCCAGCAGCCAAGCTGGCGGTGGGGCAGATACGCAGTATTTT. It translates to CASSQAGGGADTQYF.

The chain carries TRBV12-3 or TRBV12-4 and TRBJ2-3; no definite D call. The CDR3 is 12 residues long. V lost 7 bases, J lost 7 bases, and 12 bases lay in between. CDR3 region: CASTAAIYTQYF. DNA of the CDR3: TGTGCCAGCACCGCGGCCATCTATACGCAGTATTTT.

This clonotype has at least ten counts. J is TRBJ2-4 and V is TRBV20-1; 7 nucleotides match TRBD2. CDR3 length equals 15 residues. With V trimmed by 3 bases and J by 8 bases, 13 bases remained unmatched. The germline V gene has CDR1 DFQATT and CDR2 SNEGSKA (reference sequence). CDR3 DNA sequence: TGCAGTGCTAGGCCCGCGGGGGTTGAGGTACACATTCAGTACTTC. Encoded protein: CSARPAGVEVHIQYF.

The chain combines TRBV24-1 with TRBJ2-7; TRBD1 agrees at 10 bases. The CDR3 runs to 14 residues. V was pared by 7 bases and J by 3 bases, with 5 bases of the junction left unmatched. Germline loops: CDR1 KGHDR, CDR2 SFDVKD. The CDR3 sequence: CATSPRDRGYEQYF. The CDR3 DNA is TGTGCCACCAGCCCCCGGGACAGGGGCTACGAGCAGTACTTC.

The J gene is TRBJ2-1, the V gene TRBV9; tentatively, D is TRBD2 (6 bases). CDR1 is SGDLS and CDR2 is YYNGEE in the germline V gene. The V gene lost 0 bases and the J gene lost 3 bases, with 10 bases spanning the gap. CDR3 length equals 15 residues. The CDR3 nucleotides read TGTGCCAGCAGCGTAGCGGGAGCGGACTACAATGAGCAGTTCTTC. Translating it yields CASSVAGADYNEQFF.

This clonotype was detected only a few times. The chain employs TRBV24-1 and TRBJ2-7; D unresolved. The CDR3 sequence is 12 residues long. The ends were cut back, 0 bases at V and 4 bases at J, with 3 bases in the middle. The germline gives CDR1 KGHDR, CDR2 SFDVKD. The CDR3 protein is CATSDLGYEQYF. CDR3 nucleotide sequence: TGTGCCACCAGTGATTTGGGGTACGAGCAGTACTTC.

To note about this clonotype: In this CDR3 the conserved last residue, phenylalanine or tryptophan, is missing, so a read error is likely. The chain joins TRBV7-8 to TRBJ2-7; tentative D call: TRBD2 (5 bases). CDR3 length: 17 amino acids. The V end lost 5 bases, the J end lost 3 bases, and 23 bases lay between the germline ends. The germline V gene has CDR1 SGHVS and CDR2 FQNEAQ. The CDR3 DNA sequence: TGTGCCAGCAGCCCTTCTCCGACTACGCTCGGCCTCTACGAGCAGTACCTC. Residues: CASSPSPTTLGLYEQYL.

This clonotype came up a few times. The chain joins TRBV11-2 to TRBJ2-3; the match to TRBD2 covers 10 bases. This CDR3 is built from 18 residues. Germline V gene lookup returns CDR1 SGHAT and CDR2 FQNNGV. The junction had 12 bases not matched to a gene; V was cut back by 4 bases and J by 2 bases. Here the CDR3 DNA reads TGTGCCAGCAGCTGGCCTACTAGGACTAGCGGATCCACAGATACGCAGTATTTT. It yields the protein CASSWPTRTSGSTDTQYF.